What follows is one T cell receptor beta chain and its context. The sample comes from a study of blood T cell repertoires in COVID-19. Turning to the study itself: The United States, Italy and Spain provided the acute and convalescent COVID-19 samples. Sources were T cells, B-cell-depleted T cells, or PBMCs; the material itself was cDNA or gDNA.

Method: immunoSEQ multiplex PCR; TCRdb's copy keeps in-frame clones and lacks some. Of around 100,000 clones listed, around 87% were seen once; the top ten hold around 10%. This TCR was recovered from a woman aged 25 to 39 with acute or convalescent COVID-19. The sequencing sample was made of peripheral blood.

CDR3 DNA: TGTGCCAGCAGCTTGGGGGCGGGGTCGAACACTGAAGCTTTCTTT. Translation gives CASSLGAGSNTEAFF. The rearrangement uses TRBV5-4 and TRBJ1-1, with no clear D. CDR3 length equals 15 residues. Trimming cost V 0 bases and J 1 base, with 10 bases left between them. Looked up from germline, CDR1 is SGHNT and CDR2 is YYREEE (reference sequence).